One and the same sample provided the 4 T cell receptor beta chains below, sequenced in a study of blood T cell repertoires in COVID-19. The table came from immunoSEQ multiplex PCR; TCRdb's copy has only in-frame clones and leaves some out. The sample has just over 300,000 clones; approximately 85% are singletons. Sequencing used PBMCs or T cells enriched from blood (not recorded which). Receptors originate from a man between 25 and 39 years old who had recovered from COVID-19.

The chain joins TRBV14 to TRBJ1-3; unclear D gene. Looked up from germline, CDR1 is SGHDN and CDR2 is FVKESK. Trimming pared 1 base from V and 3 bases from J, leaving 4 bases between. This CDR3 has 13 amino acids. The CDR3 loop is CASSQASGNTIYF. The CDR3 bases are TGTGCCAGCAGCCAAGCCAGTGGAAACACCATATATTTT.

This clone has only one observation. The gene calls are TRBV14 and TRBJ2-1, with TRBD2 matching over 8 bases. There are 19 residues in the CDR3. Unmatched junction bases numbered 18, after V lost 4 bases and J lost 4 bases. CDR1 is SGHDN, CDR2 FVKESK, per germline. This CDR3 is CASSRPRFGRGGIYNEQFF. For the CDR3, the DNA is TGTGCCAGCAGCCGGCCTCGCTTTGGTCGGGGGGGGATTTACAATGAGCAGTTCTTC. The complete variable domain, with remaining parts taken from reference TRBV14 and TRBJ2-1, reads EAGVTQFPSHSVIEKGQTVTLRCDPISGHDNLYWYRRVMGKEIKFLLHFVKESKQDESGMPNNRFLAERTGGTYSTLKVQPAELEDSGVYFCASSRPRFGRGGIYNEQFFGPGTRLTVL.

The chain uses TRBV10-3 and TRBJ2-3; TRBD1 is a possible D gene (5 bases). Trimming cost V 3 bases and J 2 bases, with 12 bases left between them. CDR3 length equals 15 residues. The germline CDR1 and CDR2 sequences are ENHRY and SYGVKD. This CDR3 reads CAISDEAGNTDTQYF. The CDR3 bases are TGTGCCATCAGTGACGAGGCAGGGAACACAGATACGCAGTATTTT.

The genes are TRBV7-8 and TRBJ2-6, with D possibly matching TRBD1 (6 bases). CDR1 is SGHVS and CDR2 is FQNEAQ in the germline V gene. The CDR3 has 16 residues. Trimming cost V 5 bases and J 0 bases, with 11 bases left between them. The CDR3 protein is CASSRSGVSGANVLTF. CDR3 DNA: TGTGCCAGCAGCCGCTCAGGGGTCTCTGGGGCCAACGTCCTGACTTTC.